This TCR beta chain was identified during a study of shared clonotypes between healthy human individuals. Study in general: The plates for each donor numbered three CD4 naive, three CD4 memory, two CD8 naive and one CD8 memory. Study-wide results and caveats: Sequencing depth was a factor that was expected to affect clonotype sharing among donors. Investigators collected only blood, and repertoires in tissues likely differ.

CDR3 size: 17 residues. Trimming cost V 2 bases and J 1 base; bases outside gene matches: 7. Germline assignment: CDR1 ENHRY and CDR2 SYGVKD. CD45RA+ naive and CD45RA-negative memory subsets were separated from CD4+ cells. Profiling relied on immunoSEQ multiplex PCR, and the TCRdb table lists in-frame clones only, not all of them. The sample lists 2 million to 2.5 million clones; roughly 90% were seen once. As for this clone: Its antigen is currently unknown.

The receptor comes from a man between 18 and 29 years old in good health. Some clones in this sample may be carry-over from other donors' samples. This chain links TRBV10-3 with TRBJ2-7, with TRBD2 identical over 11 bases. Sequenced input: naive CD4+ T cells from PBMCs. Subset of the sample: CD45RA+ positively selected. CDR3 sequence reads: CAISEPVLAGGSYEQYF. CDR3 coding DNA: TGTGCCATCAGTGAGCCTGTCCTAGCGGGAGGTTCCTACGAGCAGTACTTC.